This TCR beta chain was sequenced during a study of blood T cell repertoires in COVID-19. The wider study: From the United States, Italy and Spain came samples of acute and convalescent COVID-19. PBMCs, B-cell-depleted T cells, or T cells were the source of the cDNA or gDNA that made up the material.

Original analysis: Reference gene primer amplification in the assay estimated nucleated cell counts. TCRdb's copy holds only in-frame clones and misses some; the assay was immunoSEQ multiplex PCR. V and J calls plus clone size are reproduced from that table; the DNA served to infer D and trimming. The sample lists 150,000 to 200,000 clones; roughly 90% were seen once. The sequencing sample was made of peripheral blood. The source is a man aged 60 to 69 with active or convalescent COVID-19.

The DNA of the CDR3 is TGTGCCACCAGCAGAGATGGGGGGGCAGGCCCTAATGAAAAACTGTTTTTT. It codes for CATSRDGGAGPNEKLFF. The chain recombines TRBV15 with TRBJ1-4; D possibly corresponds to TRBD1 (6 bases). CDR3 length equals 17 residues. CDR1 is LNHNV and CDR2 is YYDKDF in the germline V gene (reference sequence). Trimming pared 0 bases from V and 3 bases from J, leaving 14 bases between.